This TCR beta chain is drawn from a study of control samples from healthy donors and cancer patients. CDR3 length: 14 amino acids. The V gene lost 3 bases and the J gene lost 4 bases, with 12 bases spanning the gap. Germline V CDR1 and CDR2: SEHNR, FQNEAQ (reference sequence). Sequencing was performed with immunoSEQ multiplex PCR; in TCRdb, only in-frame clones are kept and a portion is missing. The sample contains hundreds of thousands of clones, over 75% of which appear only once. This TCR was sampled from a man aged 40-49 years with head and neck cancer. Material for sequencing was PBMCs. The chain recombines TRBV7-9 with TRBJ1-1, with D maybe TRBD1 (5 bases). The CDR3 reads CASSFLGLGTEAFF. CDR3 DNA: TGTGCCAGCAGCTTCCTGGGGCTGGGCACTGAAGCTTTCTTT. The full variable domain, its missing parts supplied by reference TRBV7-9 and TRBJ1-1, is DTGVSQNPRHKITKRGQNVTFRCDPISEHNRLYWYRQTLGQGPEFLTYFQNEAQLEKSRLLSDRFSAERPKGSFSTLEIQRTEQGDSAMYLCASSFLGLGTEAFFGQGTRLTVV.